The present entry profiles one T cell receptor (beta chain) with its context. What it recognizes is unknown. Vbeta (60) and Jbeta (13) primers were used in the PCR. Sequenced by immunoSEQ multiplex PCR; TCRdb stores in-frame clones only, minus some. The sample includes around 120,000 clones, approximately 80% of them seen just once. The entry originates in a study of cytomegalovirus exposure and HLA in healthy donors. Study as a whole: Samples from HLA-typed donors yielded 85 million to 95 million unique TCRs in an early data release.

Study outcomes and limitations: Apart from CMV serostatus, no immune exposure information was available.

V was clipped by 7 bases and J by 4 bases, with 7 bases between them. Per the germline V gene, CDR1 is MNHNS and CDR2 is SASEGT. The CDR3 runs to 11 residues. The TCR sequence derives from a male donor in good health and CMV-seronegative. The chain employs TRBV6-1 and TRBJ2-5; D gene ambiguous. Sequencing used PBMCs. CDR3 residues: CASTFSETQYF. As DNA, the CDR3 is TGTGCCAGCACCTTCTCAGAGACCCAGTACTTC.